This T cell receptor (beta chain) was recorded in a study of T cells after yellow fever vaccination. The study, taken as a whole, reports: Bulk-population clonotypes that are abundant could appear as contaminants in FACS-sorted repertoires. Post-booster samples contained most primary-vaccination clones (approximately 95% CD4, about 87% CD8).

MiXCR, run by TCRdb on the 5' RACE reads, gives a single entry per CDR3 protein. The sample lists just under 600,000 distinct CDR3 sequences, roughly 12% occurring once. V shed 4 bases, J shed 6 bases, and the junction held 10 bases outside the gene matches. This CDR3 region has 16 residues. Germline V gives CDR1 SGHRS, CDR2 YFSETQ. Points on this clonotype: Its antigen is unknown.

The receptor was derived from a man under 40 who received the YFV17D yellow fever vaccine. The V call is TRBV5-1, the J call TRBJ2-1, with 10 bases fitting TRBD2. Here the sequenced sample was PBMCs, taken on the day of the yellow fever booster vaccination. CDR3 nucleotides: TGCGCCAGCAGCGAACTAGCGGGAAATCGGTTCAATGAGCAGTTCTTC. Its translation: CASSELAGNRFNEQFF.